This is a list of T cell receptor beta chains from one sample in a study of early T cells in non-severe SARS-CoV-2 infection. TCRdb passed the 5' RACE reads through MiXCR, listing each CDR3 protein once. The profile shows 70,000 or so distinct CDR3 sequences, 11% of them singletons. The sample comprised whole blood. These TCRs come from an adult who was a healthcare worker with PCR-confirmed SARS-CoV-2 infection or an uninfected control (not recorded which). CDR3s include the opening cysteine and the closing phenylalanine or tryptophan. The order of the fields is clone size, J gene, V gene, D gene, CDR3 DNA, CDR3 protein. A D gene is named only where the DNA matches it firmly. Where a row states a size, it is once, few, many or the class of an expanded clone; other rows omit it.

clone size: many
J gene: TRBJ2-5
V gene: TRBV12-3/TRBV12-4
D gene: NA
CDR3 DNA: TGTGCCAGCAGACTGGGGTTAGGCGAGACCCAGTACTTC
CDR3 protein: CASRLGLGETQYF

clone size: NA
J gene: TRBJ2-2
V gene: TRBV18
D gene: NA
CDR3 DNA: TGTGCCAGCTCACCAATTTCGGGTCAATCCACCGGGGAGCTGTTTTTT
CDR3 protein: CASSPISGQSTGELFF

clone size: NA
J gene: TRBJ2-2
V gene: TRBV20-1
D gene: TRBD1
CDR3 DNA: TGCAGTGCTGCCCGACAGGGGACCGGGGAGCTGTTTTTT
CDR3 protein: CSAARQGTGELFF

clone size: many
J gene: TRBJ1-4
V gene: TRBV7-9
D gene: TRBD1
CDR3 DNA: TGTGCCAGCAGCTTAGAGGGGACAGCTAATGAAAAACTGTTTTTT
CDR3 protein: CASSLEGTANEKLFF

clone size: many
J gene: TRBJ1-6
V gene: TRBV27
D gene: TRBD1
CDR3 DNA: TGTGCCAGCAGTTTAATTAGGACAGGGTATTCACCCCTCCACTTT
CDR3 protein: CASSLIRTGYSPLHF

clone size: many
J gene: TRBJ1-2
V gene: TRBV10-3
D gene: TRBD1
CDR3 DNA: TGTGCCATCAGTGGAGGACAGGGCTTTAACTATGGCTACACCTTC
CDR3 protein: CAISGGQGFNYGYTF

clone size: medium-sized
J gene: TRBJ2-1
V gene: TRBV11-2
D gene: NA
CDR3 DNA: TGTGCCAGCAGCCTAACCCGCAATGAGCAGTTCTTC
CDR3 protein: CASSLTRNEQFF

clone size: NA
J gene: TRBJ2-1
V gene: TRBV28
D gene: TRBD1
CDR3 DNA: TGTGCCAGCAGTTTACCGGGACAGGGGCCCGGGAATGAGCAGTTCTTC
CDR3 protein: CASSLPGQGPGNEQFF

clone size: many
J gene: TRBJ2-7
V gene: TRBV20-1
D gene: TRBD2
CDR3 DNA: TGCAGTGCTGTGGACCGCGGGGGGTCCTACGAGCAGTACTTC
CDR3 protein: CSAVDRGGSYEQYF

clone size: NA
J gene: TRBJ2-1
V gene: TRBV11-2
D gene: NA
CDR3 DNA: TGTGCCAGCAGCTTTAGGACTGCCTTTGGCAATGAGCAGTTCTTC
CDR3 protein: CASSFRTAFGNEQFF

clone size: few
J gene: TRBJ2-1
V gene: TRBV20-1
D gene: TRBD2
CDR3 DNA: TGCAGTGCTACCCTAGCGGGAGTGGACAATGAGCAGTTCTTC
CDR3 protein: CSATLAGVDNEQFF

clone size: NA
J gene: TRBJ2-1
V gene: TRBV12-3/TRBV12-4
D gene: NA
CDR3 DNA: TGTGCCAGCACCAAGGGCACCGTCCGAATCGAAGACAATGAGCAGTTCTTC
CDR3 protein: CASTKGTVRIEDNEQFF

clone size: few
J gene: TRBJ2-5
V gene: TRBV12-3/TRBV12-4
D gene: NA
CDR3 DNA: TGTGCCAGCAGTTTCGGAGGAATGGAGGCGGAGACCCAGTACTTC
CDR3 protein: CASSFGGMEAETQYF

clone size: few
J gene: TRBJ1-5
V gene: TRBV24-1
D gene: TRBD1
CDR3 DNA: TGTGCCAGTCGTGGACAGGCGTACCAGCCCCAGCATTTT
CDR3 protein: CASRGQAYQPQHF

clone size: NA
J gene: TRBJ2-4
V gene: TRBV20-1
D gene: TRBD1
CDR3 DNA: TGCAGTGCTAGAGCAGGGGACAGAGTAAAAAACATTCAGTACTTC
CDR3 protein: CSARAGDRVKNIQYF

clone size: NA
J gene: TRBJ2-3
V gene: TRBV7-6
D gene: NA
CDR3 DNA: TGTGCCAGCAGCTTAGCAGTTGGTGGAGATACGCAGTATTTT
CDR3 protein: CASSLAVGGDTQYF

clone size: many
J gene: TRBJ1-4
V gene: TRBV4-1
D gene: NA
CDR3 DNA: TGCGCCAGCAGCCAAGAGGGGGGAAATGAAAAACTGTTTTTT
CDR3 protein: CASSQEGGNEKLFF

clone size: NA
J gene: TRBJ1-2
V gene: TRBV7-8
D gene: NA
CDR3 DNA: TGTGCCAGCAGCTGGGGAAGGGGCTATGGCTACACCTTC
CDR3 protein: CASSWGRGYGYTF

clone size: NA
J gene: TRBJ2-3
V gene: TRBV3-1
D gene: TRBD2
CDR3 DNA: TGTGCCAGCAGCCACTTAGCGGGCGCAGATACGCAGTATTTT
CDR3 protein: CASSHLAGADTQYF

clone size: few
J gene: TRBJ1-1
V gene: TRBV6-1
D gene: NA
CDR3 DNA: TGTGCCAGCAGTGAAGCTGGAGTGGAGAGAGCTTTCTTT
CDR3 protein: CASSEAGVERAFF

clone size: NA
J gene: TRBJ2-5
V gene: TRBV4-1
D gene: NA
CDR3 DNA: TGCGCCAGCAGCCAACAGGTGGGAGAGACCCAGTACTTC
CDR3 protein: CASSQQVGETQYF

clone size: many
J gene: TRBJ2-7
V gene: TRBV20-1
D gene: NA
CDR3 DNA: TGCAGTGCAAGAGACTACGACATCTACGAGCAGTACTTC
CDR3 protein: CSARDYDIYEQYF

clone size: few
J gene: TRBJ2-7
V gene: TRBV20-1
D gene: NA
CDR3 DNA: TGCAGTGCTAGAGATGTTAATAGGTCCTACGAGCAGTACTTC
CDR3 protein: CSARDVNRSYEQYF

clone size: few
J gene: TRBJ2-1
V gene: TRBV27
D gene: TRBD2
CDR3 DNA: TGTGCCAGCAGTAGCGGGACTAGCGGGAGGAATGAGCAGTTCTTC
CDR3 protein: CASSSGTSGRNEQFF

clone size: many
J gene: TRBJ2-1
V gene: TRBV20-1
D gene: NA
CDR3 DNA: TGCAGTGCTATCCAGGAACCCAGCTCCTACAATGAGCAGTTCTTC
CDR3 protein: CSAIQEPSSYNEQFF

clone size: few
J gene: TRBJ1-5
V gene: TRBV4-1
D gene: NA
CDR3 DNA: TGCGCCAGCAGCCAAGGGATCCGGGGAGGTAGCAATCAGCCCCAGCATTTT
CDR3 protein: CASSQGIRGGSNQPQHF

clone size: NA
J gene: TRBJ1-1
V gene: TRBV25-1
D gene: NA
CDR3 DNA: TGTGCCAGCACCTACGGGGTAAGGGACACTGAAGCTTTCTTT
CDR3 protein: CASTYGVRDTEAFF